The 9 T cell receptor beta chains listed next were all sequenced from one sample in a study of T cell responses to AZD1222 COVID-19 vaccine. TCRdb's table, derived via immunoSEQ multiplex PCR, lists solely in-frame clones and lacks some. The table shows around 120,000 clones, with roughly 91% occurring only once. Sequencing was performed on peripheral blood, taken 28 days after the second AZD1222 dose. The receptors here all came from an adult who received the AZD1222 COVID-19 vaccine.

The chain joins TRBV19 to TRBJ1-6, with a weak D call TRBD1 (5 bases). The germline V and J ends were trimmed by 11 bases and 6 bases, with 14 bases remaining between them. CDR3 length: 13 residues. CDR1 LNHDA and CDR2 SQIVND come from the germline V gene (reference sequence). The CDR3 DNA reads as TGTGCCGGGGGGGGGACCGGTAATTCACCCCTCCACTTT. It specifies CAGGGTGNSPLHF.

The chain carries TRBV11-2 and TRBJ1-1; 10 positions agree with TRBD1. Germline V CDR1 and CDR2: SGHAT, FQNNGV. This CDR3 comprises 17 residues. V was clipped by 5 bases and J by 4 bases; unmatched bases: 13. The CDR3: CASSPIDRGRRGTEAFF. The CDR3 nucleotides are TGTGCCAGCAGCCCCATCGACAGGGGGCGCCGGGGCACTGAAGCTTTCTTT.

The chain combines TRBV7-9 with TRBJ1-1; TRBD1 aligns across 7 bases. The V gene's germline CDR1 is SEHNR and CDR2 FQNEAQ (reference sequence). This CDR3 spans 15 amino acids. The junction had 3 bases not matched to a gene; V was cut back by 1 base and J by 1 base. The CDR3 here is CASSLGQGENTEAFF. The CDR3 DNA reads as TGTGCCAGCAGCTTAGGGCAGGGGGAGAACACTGAAGCTTTCTTT.

The chain couples TRBV19 to TRBJ2-5, with a weak D call TRBD1 (7 bases). The V end was cut by 8 bases, the J end by 5 bases, with 18 bases between. CDR3 size: 14 residues. The germline gives CDR1 LNHDA, CDR2 SQIVND (reference sequence). The CDR3 DNA reads as TGTGCCAGTGGGGCGACAGGGAGGTCGGAGACCCAGTACTTC. Protein sequence: CASGATGRSETQYF.

This chain links TRBV7-9 with TRBJ2-7; 7 nucleotides match TRBD2. CDR3 size: 14 residues. Germline lookup yields CDR1 SEHNR and CDR2 FQNEAQ (reference sequence). V dropped 5 bases and J dropped 2; count of bases not matched to a gene: 6. CDR3 amino acids: CASSPRGGPYEQYF. Here the CDR3 DNA reads TGTGCCAGCAGCCCGAGGGGAGGGCCCTACGAGCAGTACTTC. Full variable domain (missing parts from reference TRBV7-9 and TRBJ2-7): DTGVSQNPRHKITKRGQNVTFRCDPISEHNRLYWYRQTLGQGPEFLTYFQNEAQLEKSRLLSDRFSAERPKGSFSTLEIQRTEQGDSAMYLCASSPRGGPYEQYFGPGTRLTVT.

V gene TRBV11-1 combines with J gene TRBJ1-1; TRBD1 might be the D (5 bases). In germline, CDR1 is SGHAT, CDR2 FQDESV (reference sequence). V was trimmed by 2 bases and J by 5 bases, leaving 12 bases between them. The CDR3 is 14 residues long. The CDR3 is CASSLISGFTEAFF. The CDR3 nucleotides read TGTGCCAGCAGCTTAATATCAGGGTTTACTGAAGCTTTCTTT.

The chain is built from TRBV11-1 and TRBJ1-6; TRBD1 is a possible D gene (5 bases). The CDR3 extends over 14 amino acids. Trimming stripped 2 bases from V and 8 bases from J, with 10 bases between. From germline, CDR1 is SGHAT and CDR2 FQDESV (reference sequence). CDR3: CASSLRGRDSPLHF. CDR3 nucleotide sequence: TGTGCCAGCAGCTTAAGGGGCAGAGATTCACCCCTCCACTTT.

The chain is built from TRBV19 and TRBJ2-2, with a possible D match to TRBD1 (6 bases). The CDR3 runs 16 residues. V lost 3 bases to trimming and J lost 0 bases, with 11 bases between them. Per the germline V gene, CDR1 is LNHDA and CDR2 is SQIVND (reference sequence). CDR3: CASSIRDIANTGELFF. In DNA, the CDR3 is TGTGCCAGTAGTATCAGGGACATTGCGAACACCGGGGAGCTGTTTTTT.

J is TRBJ1-1 and V is TRBV5-6; perhaps TRBD1 as D (5 bases). V was shortened by 1 base and J by 0 bases, with 7 bases between the two germline ends. CDR1 is SGHDT and CDR2 is YYEEEE in the germline V gene. There are 14 residues in the CDR3. The CDR3 bases are TGTGCCAGCAGCTTGACAGGAGTGAACACTGAAGCTTTCTTT. Translating gives CASSLTGVNTEAFF.